This section outlines one T cell receptor beta chain sequence together with its context. Its target is not known. This sample stems from a study of CD8+ T cells in alopecia areata. Study-wide results and caveats: Tofacitinib produced a significant decrease in scalp clonality and in expanded CD8+ clones among the top 100. Scalp and blood samples kept many expanded lesional clones throughout tofacitinib. Relative to normal scalp, lesional scalp, especially alopecia totalis/universalis, showed higher clonality.

Specified treatment: oral pan-JAK inhibitor, 5-10 mg twice daily. PBMCs yielded sorted CD4+ and CD8+ T cells. The junction had 5 bases not matched to a gene; V was cut back by 5 bases and J by 4 bases. CDR3 length: 12 amino acids. CDR1 GTSNPN and CDR2 SVGIG come from the germline V gene (reference sequence). Sequencing used cDNA as its template, made by extracting RNA and reverse transcribing it. Here immunoSEQ multiplex PCR was the method, and the copy in TCRdb shows in-frame clones only, minus some. The sample carries 150,000 to 200,000 clones, roughly 63% recorded once. The sequenced sample was CD4+ T cells sorted from blood, obtained between weeks 55 and 65, from a patient treated with tofacitinib. The clonotype originates from a human donor with alopecia areata. The chain combines TRBV30 with TRBJ2-7; 7 bases agree with TRBD1. The CDR3 DNA reads TGTGCCTGGTTGGGACAGCCATACGAGCAGTACTTC. Protein sequence: CAWLGQPYEQYF.